This TCR beta chain was found in a study of blood T cell repertoires in COVID-19. The overall study: COVID-19 samples from acute and convalescent phases originated in the United States, Italy and Spain. In each case, the material was cDNA or gDNA derived from T cells, B-cell-depleted T cells, or PBMCs.

Under the authors' procedure: Reference gene primer amplification gave estimated nucleated cell counts. The method was immunoSEQ multiplex PCR; TCRdb's version includes in-frame clones alone and lacks a portion of them. The D gene and trimming were derived from the DNA, and the V and J assignments and clone size from that table. The table lists about 120,000 clones, just over 90% of them singletons. V shed 0 bases, J shed 1 base, and the junction held 4 bases outside the gene matches. This CDR3 has 16 residues. Germline V gene sequence: CDR1 SGHAT, CDR2 FQNNGV. The origin of this receptor is a human donor with active COVID-19. The donor label of this sample is uncertain. Sequences were obtained from peripheral blood. The V and J genes are TRBV11-2 and TRBJ1-2; TRBD1 matches at 8 bases. In nucleotides, the CDR3 is TGTGCCAGCAGCTTAGATCGGACAGGGCTTAACTATGGCTACACCTTC. Protein sequence: CASSLDRTGLNYGYTF.